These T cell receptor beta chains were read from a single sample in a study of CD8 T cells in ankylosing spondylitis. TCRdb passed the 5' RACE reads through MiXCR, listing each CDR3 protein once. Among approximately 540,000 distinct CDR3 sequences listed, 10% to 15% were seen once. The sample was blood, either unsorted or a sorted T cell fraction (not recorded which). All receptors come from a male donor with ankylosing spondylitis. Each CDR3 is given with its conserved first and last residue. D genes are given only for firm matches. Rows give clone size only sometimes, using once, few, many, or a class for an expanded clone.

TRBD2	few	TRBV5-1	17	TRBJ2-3	TGCGCCAGCAGCTGGGGACTAGCCCGTTTTAGCACAGATACGCAGTATTTT	CASSWGLARFSTDTQYF
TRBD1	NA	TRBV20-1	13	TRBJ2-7	TGCAGTGTGAGGACAGGAGAAACCTACGAGCAGTACTTC	CSVRTGETYEQYF
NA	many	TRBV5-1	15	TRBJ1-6	TGCGCCAGCAGCCCCGGACACTCTGGCGATTCACCCCTCCACTTT	CASSPGHSGDSPLHF
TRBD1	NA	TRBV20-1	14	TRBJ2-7	TGCAGTCCATCTAAAGGGGGCAGGGCCTACGAGCAGTACTTC	CSPSKGGRAYEQYF
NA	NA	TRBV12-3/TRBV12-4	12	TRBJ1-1	TGTGCCAGCAGCCAGATAGTGGGTGAAGCTTTCTTT	CASSQIVGEAFF
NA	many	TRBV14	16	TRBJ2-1	TGTGCCAGCAGCCCCCTTGGAGGGGACATAAATGTTGGGCAGTTCTTC	CASSPLGGDINVGQFF
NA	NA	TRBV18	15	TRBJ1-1	TGTGCCAGCTCACCCCGGGGGGCCGGGAACACTGAAGCTTTCTTT	CASSPRGAGNTEAFF
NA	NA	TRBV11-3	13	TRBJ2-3	TGTGCCAGCGCCGGCCCCGAAGCAGATACGCAGTATTTT	CASAGPEADTQYF
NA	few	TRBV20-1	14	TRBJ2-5	TGCAGTGCTAGAGATTTCCGGCAGCAAGAGACCCAGTACTTC	CSARDFRQQETQYF
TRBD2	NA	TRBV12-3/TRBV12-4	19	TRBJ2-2	TGTGCCAGCAGTACGAGGACTAGCGGGAGCTACTCGAACACCGGGGAGCTGTTTTTT	CASSTRTSGSYSNTGELFF
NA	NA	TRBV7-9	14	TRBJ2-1	TGTGCCAGCAGCTTAACTGATTTCTACAATGAGCAGTTCTTC	CASSLTDFYNEQFF
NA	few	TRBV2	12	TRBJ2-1	TGTGCCAGCAGACAGGTGAGAGGTGAGCAGTTCTTC	CASRQVRGEQFF
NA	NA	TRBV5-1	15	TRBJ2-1	TGCGCCAGCAGCTTGGGAACCGACCCTCACAATGAGCAGTTCTTC	CASSLGTDPHNEQFF
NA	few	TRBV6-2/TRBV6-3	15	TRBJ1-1	TGTGCCAGCAGTTACTCGCAGGGATCGGGCACTGAAGCTTTCTTT	CASSYSQGSGTEAFF
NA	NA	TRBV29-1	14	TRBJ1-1	TGCAGCGTTGAGAAGACCACGCGGACAGTTGAAGCTTTCTTT	CSVEKTTRTVEAFF
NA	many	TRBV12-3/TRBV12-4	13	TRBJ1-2	TGTGCCAGCAGTTTAAAGACGAACTATGGCTACACCTTC	CASSLKTNYGYTF
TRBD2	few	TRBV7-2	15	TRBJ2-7	TGTGCCAGCAGCTTCCCTAGCGGGGCCTCCTACGAGCAGTACTTC	CASSFPSGASYEQYF
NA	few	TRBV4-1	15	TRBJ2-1	TGCGCCAGCAGCCAAGAGGGATTCTCTCACAATGAGCAGTTCTTC	CASSQEGFSHNEQFF
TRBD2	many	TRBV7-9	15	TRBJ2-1	TGTGCCAGCAGCTTGGGGACTAGCGCATACAATGAGCAGTTCTTC	CASSLGTSAYNEQFF
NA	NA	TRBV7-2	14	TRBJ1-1	TGTGCCAGCAGGGGGGACATAAGGGGCACTGAAGCTTTCTTT	CASRGDIRGTEAFF
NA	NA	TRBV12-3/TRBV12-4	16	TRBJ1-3	TGTGCCAGCAGTTTACGGCAGGCCAACTCTGGAAACACCATATATTTT	CASSLRQANSGNTIYF
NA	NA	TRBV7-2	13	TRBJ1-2	TGTGCCAGCAGCTTAGAATCAGGGTTCGGCTACACCTTC	CASSLESGFGYTF